What follows describes a single T cell receptor beta chain. Its antigen is undetermined. The sample is drawn from a study of shared clonotypes between healthy human individuals. Losses at the gene ends were 4 bases for V and 7 bases for J; bases not matched to a gene: 5. The CDR3 runs to 13 residues. Positive CCR7 selection of CD45RO-negative cells yielded the naive CD8 cells, and terminally differentiated effector memory CD45RA+ cells were excluded. Study-level results: As a rule, naive subsets had a larger estimated richness than memory subsets.

Sorted-subset replicate PCRs used about 200 ng of genomic DNA. This amount corresponded to about 29,000 T cell genomes. The repertoire was sequenced with immunoSEQ multiplex PCR; TCRdb's copy has only in-frame clones and lacks some. Among about 2.1 million clones listed, 85% to 95% were seen once. The receptor's source is a man between 18 and 29 years old in good health. Some clones in this sample may be carry-over from other donors' samples. Sequences were obtained from naive CD8+ T cells from PBMCs. The chain has TRBV5-3 and TRBJ2-1, with TRBD1 identical over 7 bases. TRBV5-3 is noted as an ORF with a role that remains uncertain. The CDR3 is CARSAGTVNEQFF. CDR3 DNA sequence: TGTGCCAGAAGCGCCGGGACAGTTAATGAGCAGTTCTTC.